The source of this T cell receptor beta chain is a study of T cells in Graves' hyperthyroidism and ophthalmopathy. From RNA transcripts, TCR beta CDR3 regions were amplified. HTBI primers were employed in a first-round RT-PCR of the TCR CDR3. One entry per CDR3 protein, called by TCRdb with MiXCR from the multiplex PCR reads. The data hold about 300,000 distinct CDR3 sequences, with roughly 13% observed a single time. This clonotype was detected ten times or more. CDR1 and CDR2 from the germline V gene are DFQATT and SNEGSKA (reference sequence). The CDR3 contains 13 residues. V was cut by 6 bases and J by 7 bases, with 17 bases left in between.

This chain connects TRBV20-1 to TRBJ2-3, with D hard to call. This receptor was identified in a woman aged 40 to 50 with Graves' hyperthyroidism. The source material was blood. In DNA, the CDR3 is TGCAGTGCCGGCGGTTCCGCGGAGAATACGCAGTATTTT. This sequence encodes CSAGGSAENTQYF.